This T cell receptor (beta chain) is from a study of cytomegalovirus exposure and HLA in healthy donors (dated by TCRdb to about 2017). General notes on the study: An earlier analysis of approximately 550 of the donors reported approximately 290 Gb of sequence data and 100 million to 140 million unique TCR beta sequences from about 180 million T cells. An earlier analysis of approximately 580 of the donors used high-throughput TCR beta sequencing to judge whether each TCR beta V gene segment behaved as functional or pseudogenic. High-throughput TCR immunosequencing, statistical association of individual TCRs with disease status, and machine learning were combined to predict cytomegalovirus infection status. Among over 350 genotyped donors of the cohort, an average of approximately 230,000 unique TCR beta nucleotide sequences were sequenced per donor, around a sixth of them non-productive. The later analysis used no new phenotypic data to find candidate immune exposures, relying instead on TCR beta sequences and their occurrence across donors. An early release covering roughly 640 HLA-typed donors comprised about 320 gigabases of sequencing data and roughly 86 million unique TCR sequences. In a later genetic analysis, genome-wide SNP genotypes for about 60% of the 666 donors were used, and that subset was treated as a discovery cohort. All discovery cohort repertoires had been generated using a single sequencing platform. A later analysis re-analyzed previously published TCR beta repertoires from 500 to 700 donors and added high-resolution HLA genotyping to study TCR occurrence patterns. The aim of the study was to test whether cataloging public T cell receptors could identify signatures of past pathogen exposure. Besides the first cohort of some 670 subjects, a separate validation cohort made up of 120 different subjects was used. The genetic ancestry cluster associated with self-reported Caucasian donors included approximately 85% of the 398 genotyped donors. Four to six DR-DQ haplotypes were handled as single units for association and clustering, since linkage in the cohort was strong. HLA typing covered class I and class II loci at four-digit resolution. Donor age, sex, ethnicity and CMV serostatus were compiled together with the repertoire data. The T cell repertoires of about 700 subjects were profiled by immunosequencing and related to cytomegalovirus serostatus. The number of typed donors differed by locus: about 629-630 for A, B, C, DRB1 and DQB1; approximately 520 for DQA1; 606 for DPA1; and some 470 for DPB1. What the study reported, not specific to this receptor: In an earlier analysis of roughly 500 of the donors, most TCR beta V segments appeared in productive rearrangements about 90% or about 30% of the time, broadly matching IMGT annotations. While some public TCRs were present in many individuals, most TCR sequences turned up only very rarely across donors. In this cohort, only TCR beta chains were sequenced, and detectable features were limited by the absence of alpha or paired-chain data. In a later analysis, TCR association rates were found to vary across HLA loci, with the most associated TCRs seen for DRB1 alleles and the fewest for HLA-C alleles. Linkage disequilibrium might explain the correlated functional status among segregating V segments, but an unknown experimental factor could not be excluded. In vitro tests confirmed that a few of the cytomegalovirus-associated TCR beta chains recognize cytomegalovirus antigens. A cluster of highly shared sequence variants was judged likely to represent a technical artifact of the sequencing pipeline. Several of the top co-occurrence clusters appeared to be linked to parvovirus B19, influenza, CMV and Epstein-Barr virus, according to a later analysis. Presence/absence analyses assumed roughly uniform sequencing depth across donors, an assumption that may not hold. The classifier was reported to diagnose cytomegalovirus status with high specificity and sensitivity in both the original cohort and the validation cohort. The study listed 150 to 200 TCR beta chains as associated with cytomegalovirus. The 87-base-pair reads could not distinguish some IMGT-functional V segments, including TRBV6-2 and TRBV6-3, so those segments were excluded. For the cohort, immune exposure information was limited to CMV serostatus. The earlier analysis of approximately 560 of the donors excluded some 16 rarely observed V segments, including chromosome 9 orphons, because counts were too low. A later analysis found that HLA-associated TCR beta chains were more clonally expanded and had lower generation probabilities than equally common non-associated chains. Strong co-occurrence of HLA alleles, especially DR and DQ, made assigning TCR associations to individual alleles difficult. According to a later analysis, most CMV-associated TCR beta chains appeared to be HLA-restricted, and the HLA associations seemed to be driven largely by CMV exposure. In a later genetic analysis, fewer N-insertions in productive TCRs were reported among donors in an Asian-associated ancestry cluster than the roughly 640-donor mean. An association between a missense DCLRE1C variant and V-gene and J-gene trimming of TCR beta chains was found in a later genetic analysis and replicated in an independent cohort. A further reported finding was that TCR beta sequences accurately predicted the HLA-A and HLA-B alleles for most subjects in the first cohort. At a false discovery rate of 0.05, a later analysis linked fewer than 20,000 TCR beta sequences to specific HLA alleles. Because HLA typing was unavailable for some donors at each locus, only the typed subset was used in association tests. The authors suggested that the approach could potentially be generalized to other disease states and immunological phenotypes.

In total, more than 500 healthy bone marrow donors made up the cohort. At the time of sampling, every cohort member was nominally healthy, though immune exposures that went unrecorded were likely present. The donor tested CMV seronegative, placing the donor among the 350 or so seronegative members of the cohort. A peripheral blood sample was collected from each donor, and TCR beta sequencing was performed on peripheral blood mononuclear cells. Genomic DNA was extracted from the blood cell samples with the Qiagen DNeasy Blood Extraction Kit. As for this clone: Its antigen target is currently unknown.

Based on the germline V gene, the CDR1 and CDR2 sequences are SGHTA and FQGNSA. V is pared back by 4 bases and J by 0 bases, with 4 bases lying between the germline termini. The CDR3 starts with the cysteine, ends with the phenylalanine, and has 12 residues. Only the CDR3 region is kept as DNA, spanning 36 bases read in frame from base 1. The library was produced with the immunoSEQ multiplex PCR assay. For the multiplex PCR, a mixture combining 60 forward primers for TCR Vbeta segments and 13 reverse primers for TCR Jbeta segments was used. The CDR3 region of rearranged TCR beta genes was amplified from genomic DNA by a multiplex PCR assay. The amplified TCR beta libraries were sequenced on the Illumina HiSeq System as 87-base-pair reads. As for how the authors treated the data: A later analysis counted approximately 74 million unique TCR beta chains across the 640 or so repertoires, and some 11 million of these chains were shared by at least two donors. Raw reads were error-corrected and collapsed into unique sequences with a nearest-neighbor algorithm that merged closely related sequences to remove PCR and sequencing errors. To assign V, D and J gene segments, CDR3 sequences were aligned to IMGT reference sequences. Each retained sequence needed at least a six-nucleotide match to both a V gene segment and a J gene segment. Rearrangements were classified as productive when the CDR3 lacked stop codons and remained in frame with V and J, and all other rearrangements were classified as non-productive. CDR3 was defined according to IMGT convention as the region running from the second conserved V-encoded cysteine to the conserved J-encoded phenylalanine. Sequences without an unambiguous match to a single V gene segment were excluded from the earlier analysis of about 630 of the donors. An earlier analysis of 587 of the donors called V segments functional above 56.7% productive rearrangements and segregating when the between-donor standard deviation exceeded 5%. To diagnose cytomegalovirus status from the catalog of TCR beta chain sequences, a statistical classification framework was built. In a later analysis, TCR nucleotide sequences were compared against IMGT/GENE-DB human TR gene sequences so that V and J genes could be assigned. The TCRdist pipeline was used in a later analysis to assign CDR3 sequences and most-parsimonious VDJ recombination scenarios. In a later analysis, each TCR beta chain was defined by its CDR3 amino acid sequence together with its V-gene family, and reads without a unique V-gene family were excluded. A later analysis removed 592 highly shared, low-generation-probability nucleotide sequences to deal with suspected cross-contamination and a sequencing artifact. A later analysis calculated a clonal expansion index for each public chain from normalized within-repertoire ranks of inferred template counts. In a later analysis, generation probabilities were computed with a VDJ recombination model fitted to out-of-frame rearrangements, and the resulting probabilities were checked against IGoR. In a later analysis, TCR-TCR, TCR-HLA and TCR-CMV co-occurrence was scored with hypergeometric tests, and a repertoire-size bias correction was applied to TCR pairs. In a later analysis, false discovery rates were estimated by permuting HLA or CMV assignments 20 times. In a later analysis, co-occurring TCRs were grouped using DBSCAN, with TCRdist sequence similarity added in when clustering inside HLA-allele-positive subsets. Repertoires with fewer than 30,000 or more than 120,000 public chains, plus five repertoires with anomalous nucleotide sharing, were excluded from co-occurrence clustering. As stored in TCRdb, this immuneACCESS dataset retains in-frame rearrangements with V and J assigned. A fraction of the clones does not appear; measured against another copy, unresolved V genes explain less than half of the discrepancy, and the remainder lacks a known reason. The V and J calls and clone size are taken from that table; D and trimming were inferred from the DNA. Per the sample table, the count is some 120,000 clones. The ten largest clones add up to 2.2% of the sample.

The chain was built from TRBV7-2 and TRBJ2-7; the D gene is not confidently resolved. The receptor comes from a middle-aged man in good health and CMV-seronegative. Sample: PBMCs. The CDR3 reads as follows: CASSSNSYEQYF. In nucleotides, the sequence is TGTGCCAGCAGCTCCAACTCCTACGAGCAGTACTTC.